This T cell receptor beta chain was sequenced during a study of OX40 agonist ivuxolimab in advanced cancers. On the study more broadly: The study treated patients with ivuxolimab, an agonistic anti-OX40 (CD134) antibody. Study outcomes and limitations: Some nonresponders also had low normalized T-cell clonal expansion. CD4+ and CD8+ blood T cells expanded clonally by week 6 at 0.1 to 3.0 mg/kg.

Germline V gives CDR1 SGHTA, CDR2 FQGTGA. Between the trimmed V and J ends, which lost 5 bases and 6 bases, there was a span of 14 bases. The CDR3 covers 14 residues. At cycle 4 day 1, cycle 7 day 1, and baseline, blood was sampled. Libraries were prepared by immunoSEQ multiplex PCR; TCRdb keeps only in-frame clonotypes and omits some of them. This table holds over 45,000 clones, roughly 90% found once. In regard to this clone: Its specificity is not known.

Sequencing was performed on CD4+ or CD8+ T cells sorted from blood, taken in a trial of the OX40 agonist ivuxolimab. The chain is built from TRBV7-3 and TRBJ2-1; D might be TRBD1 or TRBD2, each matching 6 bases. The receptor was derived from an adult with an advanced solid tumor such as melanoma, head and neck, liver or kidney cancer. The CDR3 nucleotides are TGTGCCAGCAGCCCTCCGGGGGCTCCCAATGAGCAGTTCTTC. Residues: CASSPPGAPNEQFF.